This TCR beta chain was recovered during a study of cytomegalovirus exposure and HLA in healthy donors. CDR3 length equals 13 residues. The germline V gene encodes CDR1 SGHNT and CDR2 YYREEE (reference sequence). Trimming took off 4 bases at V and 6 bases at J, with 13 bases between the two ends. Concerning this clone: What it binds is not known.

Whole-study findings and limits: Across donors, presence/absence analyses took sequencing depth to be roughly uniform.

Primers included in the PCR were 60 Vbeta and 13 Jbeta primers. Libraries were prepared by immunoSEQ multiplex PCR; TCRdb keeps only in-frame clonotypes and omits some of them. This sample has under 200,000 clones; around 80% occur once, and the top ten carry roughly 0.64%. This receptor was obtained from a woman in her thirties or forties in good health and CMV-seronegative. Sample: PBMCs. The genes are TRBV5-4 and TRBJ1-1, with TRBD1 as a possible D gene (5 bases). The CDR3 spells CASSPGVGAEAFF. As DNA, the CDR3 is TGTGCCAGCAGCCCGGGGGTCGGTGCTGAAGCTTTCTTT.